These 21 T cell receptor beta chains share one sample of origin, sequenced in a study of radiotherapy plus CTLA-4 blockade in lung cancer. TCRdb's copy holds only in-frame clones and misses some; the assay was immunoSEQ multiplex PCR. The sample contains tens of thousands of clones, 87% of which appear only once. The sequenced sample was peripheral blood, obtained from a patient treated with radiotherapy plus ipilimumab. The receptors here all came from a human donor with non-small cell lung cancer that progressed on radiotherapy plus ipilimumab.

The J gene is TRBJ1-3, the V gene TRBV11-1; D call uncertain. The V end lost 0 bases, the J end lost 0 bases, and 3 bases lay between the germline ends. This CDR3 has 14 amino acids. From germline, CDR1 is SGHAT and CDR2 FQDESV (reference sequence). In DNA, the CDR3 is TGTGCCAGCAGCTTAGCAACCTCTGGAAACACCATATATTTT. Its protein is CASSLATSGNTIYF. The complete variable domain, with remaining parts taken from reference TRBV11-1 and TRBJ1-3, reads EAEVAQSPRYKITEKSQAVAFWCDPISGHATLYWYRQILGQGPELLVQFQDESVVDDSQLPKDRFSAERLKGVDSTLKIQPAELGDSAMYLCASSLATSGNTIYFGEGSWLTVV.

As for this clone: One end of the junction varies from germline; a read error may be responsible. This chain links TRBV6-5 with TRBJ1-2, with D maybe TRBD1 (5 bases). CDR3 length equals 15 residues. Germline V gives CDR1 MNHEY, CDR2 SVGAGI. The CDR3: CASSYSRGRGNGCTF. DNA for the CDR3: TGTGCCAGCAGTTACTCACGGGGTAGGGGTAATGGCTGCACCTTC.

This rearrangement joins TRBV10-3 to TRBJ2-7; 8 positions match TRBD2. This CDR3 has 15 residues. CDR1 and CDR2 (germline): ENHRY, SYGVKD. The trim removed 2 bases at V and 6 bases at J, leaving 9 bases unmatched. The CDR3 nucleotides are TGTGCCATCAGTGAGCCCGGGACTAGAGTAAGCGAGCAGTACTTC. It is translated as CAISEPGTRVSEQYF.

In DNA form, the CDR3 reads TGTGCCAGCAAGTTCGGGACAGGGGTTACCGGGGAGCTGTTTTTT. Its protein is CASKFGTGVTGELFF. The chain joins TRBV28 to TRBJ2-2; 10 positions match TRBD1. Germline trimming cut 7 bases from V and 5 bases from J; bases unmatched to any gene: 7. This CDR3 has 15 amino acids. Germline V gene sequence: CDR1 MDHEN, CDR2 SYDVKM.

The chain uses TRBV9 and TRBJ2-7; D uncertain. Germline V lookup: CDR1 SGDLS, CDR2 YYNGEE. The CDR3 extends over 14 amino acids. V lost 0 bases and J lost 3, with 10 bases in between. In nucleotides, the CDR3 is TGTGCCAGCAGCGTAGTAGTCAGACACTACGAGCAGTACTTC. Residues: CASSVVVRHYEQYF. Supplemented by reference TRBV9 and TRBJ2-7, the full variable domain reads DSGVTQTPKHLITATGQRVTLRCSPRSGDLSVYWYQQSLDQGLQFLIQYYNGEERAKGNILERFSAQQFPDLHSELNLSSLELGDSALYFCASSVVVRHYEQYFGPGTRLTVT.

This rearrangement joins TRBV30 to TRBJ2-1; possible D gene TRBD2, 5 bases. V lost 3 bases and J lost 3, with 15 bases in between. Germline loops: CDR1 GTSNPN, CDR2 SVGIG (reference sequence). The CDR3 is 15 residues long. The CDR3 is CAWSLGANHYNEQFF. CDR3 nucleotide sequence: TGTGCCTGGAGCTTGGGAGCGAACCACTACAATGAGCAGTTCTTC.

The chain links TRBV29-1 to TRBJ2-7; D not resolved. Germline CDR1 SQVTM, CDR2 ANQGSEA. The CDR3 loop spans 8 amino acids. V was clipped by 7 bases and J by 11 bases, with 9 bases between them. CDR3 bases: TGCAGCGGGAGAACAGAGTACGTC. Amino acid sequence: CSGRTEYV.

The chain is built from TRBV6-6 and TRBJ2-7; D gene ambiguous. This CDR3 contains 14 residues. The V and J ends lost 6 bases and 5 bases respectively, with 17 bases between them. CDR1 and CDR2 from the germline V gene are MNHNY and SVGAGI (reference sequence). CDR3 nucleotides: TGTGCCAGCAGCTCGACTCCTCCTGGCAACGAGCAGTACTTC. Amino acid sequence: CASSSTPPGNEQYF.

The rearrangement uses TRBV6-6 and TRBJ1-2; TRBD1 agrees at 7 bases. Germline V gene sequence: CDR1 MNHNY, CDR2 SVGAGI (reference sequence). Trimming cost V 2 bases and J 2 bases; bases outside gene matches: 8. CDR3 length: 16 amino acids. The CDR3 is CASSYPLTGINYGYTF. DNA for the CDR3: TGTGCCAGCAGTTACCCACTGACAGGGATAAACTATGGCTACACCTTC.

The chain joins TRBV28 to TRBJ1-2; D might be TRBD1 (5 bases). This CDR3 spans 13 amino acids. V gave up 4 bases and J gave up 8 bases, with 14 bases separating them. Germline assignment: CDR1 MDHEN and CDR2 SYDVKM. In DNA, the CDR3 is TGTGCCAGCAGTTCGGGGGGGGTCTTCGGCTACACCTTC. Its translation is CASSSGGVFGYTF.

V is TRBV15 and J is TRBJ1-4; 8 positions agree with TRBD1. CDR1 is LNHNV, CDR2 YYDKDF, per germline (reference sequence). Germline trimming cut 9 bases from V and 4 bases from J; bases unmatched to any gene: 4. The CDR3 is 13 amino acids. The CDR3 DNA reads as TGTGCCACTTCACAGGGGGATAATGAAAAACTGTTTTTT. Protein product: CATSQGDNEKLFF.

V is TRBV5-6 and J is TRBJ2-7; perhaps TRBD1 as D (6 bases). The V gene's germline CDR1 is SGHDT and CDR2 YYEEEE. V lost 3 bases, J lost 5 bases, and 18 bases lay in between. This CDR3 contains 15 residues. The DNA of the CDR3 is TGTGCCAGCAGCTGGTCAGGGGCAAGGATTGACGAGCAGTACGTC. This sequence encodes CASSWSGARIDEQYV.

The chain joins TRBV6-5 to TRBJ2-2, with a possible D match to TRBD1 (6 bases). Germline V gene data show CDR1 as MNHEY and CDR2 as SVGAGI. The CDR3 length is 15 residues. Trimming took 4 bases from V and 0 from J, leaving 9 bases between them. The CDR3 sequence is CASSFGTPNTGELFF. The CDR3 DNA is TGTGCCAGCAGTTTCGGGACACCGAACACCGGGGAGCTGTTTTTT.

With regard to this clone: A read error may produce the germline difference seen at one junction end. The chain employs TRBV7-7 and TRBJ2-1, with 16 bases that match TRBD2. CDR3 length: 20 residues. Germline-derived CDR1 and CDR2 are SSHAT and FNYEAQ (reference sequence). CDR3 sequence reads: CASSQILGTSGRGTYNEQFF. In nucleotides, the CDR3 is TGTGCTAGCAGCCAAATCTTAGGGACTAGCGGGAGGGGGACCTACAATGAGCAGTTCTTC.

V is TRBV5-6 and J is TRBJ2-1; D call uncertain. Per germline, CDR1 SGHDT and CDR2 YYEEEE. V gave up 2 bases and J gave up 6 bases, with 9 bases separating them. The CDR3 is made up of 13 amino acids. CDR3 in DNA: TGTGCCAGCAGCTTTTTGCAGAGCAATGAGCAGTTCTTC. It is translated as CASSFLQSNEQFF.

J is TRBJ1-3 and V is TRBV21-1; the table's D call of TRBD1 was not tested on the DNA. TRBV21-1 represents a pseudogene. This CDR3 spans 17 amino acids. CDR3 residues: CASTTGSNYLSGNTIYF. CDR3 nucleotide sequence: TGTGCCAGCACCACAGGGTCCAACTACCTCTCCGGAAACACCATATATTTT.

This chain uses TRBV6-5 with TRBJ2-2; perhaps TRBD2 as D (6 bases). The CDR3 spans 12 residues. Germline CDR1 MNHEY, CDR2 SVGAGI. The V and J ends lost 6 bases and 7 bases respectively, with 9 bases between them. Here the CDR3 DNA reads TGTGCCAGCAGCCAGACTAGCGGGGAGCTGTTTTTT. This codes for CASSQTSGELFF.

The chain carries TRBV7-2 and TRBJ1-1; a weak D match, TRBD1 (5 bases). This CDR3 has 13 residues. Germline V CDR1 and CDR2: SGHTA, FQGNSA. V was pared by 1 base and J by 4 bases, with 7 bases between. This CDR3 is CASSLGGSTEAFF. In DNA, the CDR3 is TGTGCCAGCAGCTTAGGGGGGAGCACTGAAGCTTTCTTT.

This chain links TRBV10-2 with TRBJ2-2; D is possibly TRBD2 (5 bases). The CDR3 is 14 amino acids. The V end lost 6 bases, the J end lost 5 bases, and 13 bases lay between the germline ends. The V gene's germline CDR1 is WSHSY and CDR2 SAAADI. CDR3 in amino acids: CASSGERETGELFF. CDR3 nucleotides: TGCGCCAGCAGCGGGGAGCGCGAAACCGGGGAGCTGTTTTTT.

This chain uses TRBV12-5 with TRBJ2-5, with D hard to call. Trimming removed 6 bases from V and 3 bases from J, with 14 bases in between. Germline V gene data show CDR1 as LGHNT and CDR2 as FRNRAP. The CDR3 is 14 residues long. CDR3 sequence: CASGLTGIKETQYF. The CDR3 DNA sequence: TGTGCTAGTGGCCTGACTGGAATAAAAGAGACCCAGTACTTC.

The J gene is TRBJ2-5, the V gene TRBV6-1; TRBD1 agrees at 8 bases. The CDR3 is 14 residues long. Germline trimming cut 4 bases from V and 4 bases from J; bases unmatched to any gene: 5. Germline loops: CDR1 MNHNS, CDR2 SASEGT. DNA of the CDR3: TGTGCCAGCAGTGGGGCAGGGGGCGGAGAGACCCAGTACTTC. Protein product: CASSGAGGGETQYF.